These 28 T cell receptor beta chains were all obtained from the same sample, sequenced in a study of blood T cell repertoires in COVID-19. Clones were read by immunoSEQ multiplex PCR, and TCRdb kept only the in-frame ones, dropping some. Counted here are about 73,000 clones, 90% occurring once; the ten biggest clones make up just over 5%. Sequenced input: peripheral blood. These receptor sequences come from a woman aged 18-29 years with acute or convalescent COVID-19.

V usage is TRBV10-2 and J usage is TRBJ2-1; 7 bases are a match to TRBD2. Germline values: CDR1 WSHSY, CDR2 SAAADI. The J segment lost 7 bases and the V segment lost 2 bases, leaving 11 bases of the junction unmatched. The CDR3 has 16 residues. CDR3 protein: CASSEGGGLPENEQFF. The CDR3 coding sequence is TGCGCCAGCAGTGAGGGTGGGGGACTACCCGAGAATGAGCAGTTCTTC.

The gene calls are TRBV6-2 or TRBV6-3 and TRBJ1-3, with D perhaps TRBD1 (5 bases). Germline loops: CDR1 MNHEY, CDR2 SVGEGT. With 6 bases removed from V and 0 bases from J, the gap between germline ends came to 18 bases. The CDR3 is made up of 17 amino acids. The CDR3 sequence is CASSSLGGVPSGNTIYF. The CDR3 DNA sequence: TGTGCCAGCAGCTCCCTCGGAGGGGTCCCCTCTGGAAACACCATATATTTT.

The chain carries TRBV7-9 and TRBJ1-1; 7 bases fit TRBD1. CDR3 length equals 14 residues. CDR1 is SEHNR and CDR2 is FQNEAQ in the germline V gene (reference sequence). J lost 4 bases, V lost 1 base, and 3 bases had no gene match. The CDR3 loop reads CASSLGQGFTEAFF. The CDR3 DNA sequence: TGTGCCAGCAGCTTAGGACAGGGTTTCACTGAAGCTTTCTTT.

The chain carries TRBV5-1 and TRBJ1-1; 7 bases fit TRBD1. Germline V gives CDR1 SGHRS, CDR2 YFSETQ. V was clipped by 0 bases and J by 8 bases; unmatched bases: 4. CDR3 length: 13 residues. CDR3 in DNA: TGCGCCAGCAGCTTGGATCGGACAGGAGAAGCTTTCTTT. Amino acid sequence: CASSLDRTGEAFF.

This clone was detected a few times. The CDR3 sequence is CATSKDRYMNTEAFF. CDR3 nucleotides: TGTGCCACCTCCAAGGACAGGTATATGAACACTGAAGCTTTCTTT. The chain links TRBV19 to TRBJ1-1, with 7 bases that match TRBD1. The CDR3 is made up of 15 amino acids. Germline CDR1 and CDR2: LNHDA and SQIVND (reference sequence). Trimming removed 10 bases from V and 0 bases from J; junction bases left unmatched: 11.

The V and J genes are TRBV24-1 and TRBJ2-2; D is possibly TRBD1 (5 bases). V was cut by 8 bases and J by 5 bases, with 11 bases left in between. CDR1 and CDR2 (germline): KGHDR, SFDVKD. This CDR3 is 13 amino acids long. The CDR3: CATTSGMTGELFF. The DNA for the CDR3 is TGTGCCACCACTTCAGGGATGACCGGGGAGCTGTTTTTT.

In DNA form, the CDR3 reads TGTGCCAGTGGGACAGGGCAATCACCCCTCCACTTT. Its protein is CASGTGQSPLHF. V and J are TRBV25-1 and TRBJ1-6; 9 positions match TRBD1. CDR1 and CDR2 from the germline V gene are MGHDK and SYGVNS. The CDR3 has 12 amino acids. V shed 9 bases, J shed 10 bases, and the junction held 4 bases outside the gene matches.

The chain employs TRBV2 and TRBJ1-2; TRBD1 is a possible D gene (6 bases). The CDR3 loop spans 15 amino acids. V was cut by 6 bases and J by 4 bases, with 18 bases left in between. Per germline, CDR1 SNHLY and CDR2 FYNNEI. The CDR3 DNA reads TGTGCCAGCAGGGGAAGACAGGAAACTAGCTATGGCTACACCTTC. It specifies CASRGRQETSYGYTF.

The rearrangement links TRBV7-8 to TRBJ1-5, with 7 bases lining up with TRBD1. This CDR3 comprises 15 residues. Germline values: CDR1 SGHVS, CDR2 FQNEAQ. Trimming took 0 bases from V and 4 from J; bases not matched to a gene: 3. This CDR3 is CASSLAAGGNQPQHF. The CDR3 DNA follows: TGTGCCAGCAGCTTAGCGGCAGGGGGGAATCAGCCCCAGCATTTT.

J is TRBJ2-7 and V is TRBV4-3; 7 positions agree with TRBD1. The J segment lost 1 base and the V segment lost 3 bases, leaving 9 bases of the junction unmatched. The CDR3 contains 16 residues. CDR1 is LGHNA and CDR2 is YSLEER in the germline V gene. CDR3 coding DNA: TGCGCCAGCAGCCATAACTCGGGACAGAGGTCCTACGAGCAGTACTTC. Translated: CASSHNSGQRSYEQYF.

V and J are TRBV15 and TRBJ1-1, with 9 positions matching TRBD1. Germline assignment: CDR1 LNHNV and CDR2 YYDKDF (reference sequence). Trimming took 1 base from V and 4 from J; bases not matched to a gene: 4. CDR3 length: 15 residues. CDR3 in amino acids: CATSRGTGEGTEAFF. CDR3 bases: TGTGCCACCAGCAGAGGGACAGGGGAAGGCACTGAAGCTTTCTTT.

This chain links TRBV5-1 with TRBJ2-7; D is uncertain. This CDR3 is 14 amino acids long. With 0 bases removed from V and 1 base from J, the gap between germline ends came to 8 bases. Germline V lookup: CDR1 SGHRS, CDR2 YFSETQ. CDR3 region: CASSLADGSYEQYF. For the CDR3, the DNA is TGCGCCAGCAGCTTGGCCGACGGGTCCTACGAGCAGTACTTC.

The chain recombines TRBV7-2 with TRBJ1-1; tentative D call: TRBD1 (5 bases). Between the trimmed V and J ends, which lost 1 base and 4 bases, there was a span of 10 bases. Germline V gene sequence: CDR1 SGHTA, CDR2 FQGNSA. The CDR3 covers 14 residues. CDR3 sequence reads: CASSLVRTSTEAFF. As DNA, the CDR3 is TGTGCCAGCAGCTTAGTTCGGACATCCACTGAAGCTTTCTTT.

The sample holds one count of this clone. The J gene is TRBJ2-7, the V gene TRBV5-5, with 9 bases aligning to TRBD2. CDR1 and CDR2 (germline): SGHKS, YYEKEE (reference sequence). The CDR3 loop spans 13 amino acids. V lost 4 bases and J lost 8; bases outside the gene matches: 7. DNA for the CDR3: TGTGCCAGCAGCCAGGGGACTAGCAAACAGCAGTACTTC. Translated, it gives CASSQGTSKQQYF.

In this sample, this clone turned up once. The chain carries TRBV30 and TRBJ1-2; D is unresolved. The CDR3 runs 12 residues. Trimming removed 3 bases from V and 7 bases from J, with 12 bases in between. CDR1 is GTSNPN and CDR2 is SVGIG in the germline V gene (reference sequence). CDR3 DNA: TGTGCCTGGAGGCGGGGTCTCGGTGGCTACACCTTC. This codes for CAWRRGLGGYTF.

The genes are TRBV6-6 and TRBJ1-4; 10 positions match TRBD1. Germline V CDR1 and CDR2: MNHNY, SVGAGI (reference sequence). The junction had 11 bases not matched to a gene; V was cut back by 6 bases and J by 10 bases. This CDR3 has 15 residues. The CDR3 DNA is TGTGCCAGCAGCCGGGACCGGGACAGGGGAGGAAAACTGTTTTTT. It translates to CASSRDRDRGGKLFF.

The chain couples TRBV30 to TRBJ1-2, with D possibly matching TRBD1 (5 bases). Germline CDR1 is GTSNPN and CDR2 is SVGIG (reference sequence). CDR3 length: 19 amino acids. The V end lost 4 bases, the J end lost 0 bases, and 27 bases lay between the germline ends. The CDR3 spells CAWTVSQGFLKISNYGYTF. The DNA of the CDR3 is TGTGCCTGGACCGTCTCCCAGGGTTTTCTCAAGATTTCTAACTATGGCTACACCTTC. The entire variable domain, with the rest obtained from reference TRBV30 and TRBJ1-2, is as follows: SQTIHQWPATLVQPVGSPLSLECTVEGTSNPNLYWYRQAAGRGLQLLFYSVGIGQISSEVPQNLSASRPQDRQFILSSKKLLLSDSGFYLCAWTVSQGFLKISNYGYTFGSGTRLTVV.

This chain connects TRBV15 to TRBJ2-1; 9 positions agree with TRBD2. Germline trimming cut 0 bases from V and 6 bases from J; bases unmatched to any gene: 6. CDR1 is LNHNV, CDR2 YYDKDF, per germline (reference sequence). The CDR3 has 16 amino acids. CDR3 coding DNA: TGTGCCACCAGCAGAGATGCCCCTAGCGGGATCAATGAGCAGTTCTTC. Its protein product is CATSRDAPSGINEQFF.

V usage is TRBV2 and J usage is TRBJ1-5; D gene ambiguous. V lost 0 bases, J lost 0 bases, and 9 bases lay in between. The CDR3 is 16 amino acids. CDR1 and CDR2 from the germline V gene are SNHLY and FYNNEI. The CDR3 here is CASSEAAGLSNQPQHF. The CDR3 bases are TGTGCCAGCAGTGAAGCGGCAGGCCTTAGCAATCAGCCCCAGCATTTT.

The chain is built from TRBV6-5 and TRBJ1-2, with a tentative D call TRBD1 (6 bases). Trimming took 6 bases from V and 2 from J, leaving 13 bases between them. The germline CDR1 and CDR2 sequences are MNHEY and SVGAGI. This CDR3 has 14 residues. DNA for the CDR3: TGTGCCAGCAGCTCAGGGGTAGGCAACTATGGCTACACCTTC. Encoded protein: CASSSGVGNYGYTF.

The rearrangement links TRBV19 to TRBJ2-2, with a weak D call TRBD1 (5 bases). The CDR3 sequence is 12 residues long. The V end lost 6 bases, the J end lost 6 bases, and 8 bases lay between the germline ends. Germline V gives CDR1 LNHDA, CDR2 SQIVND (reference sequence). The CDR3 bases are TGTGCCAGTAGACAGGTTTCCGGGGAGCTGTTTTTT. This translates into CASRQVSGELFF.

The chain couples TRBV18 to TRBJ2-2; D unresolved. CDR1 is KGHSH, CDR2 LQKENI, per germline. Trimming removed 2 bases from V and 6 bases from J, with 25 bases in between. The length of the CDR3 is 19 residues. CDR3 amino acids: CASSPWAPSSLTVSGELFF. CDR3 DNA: TGTGCCAGCTCACCATGGGCCCCTTCGTCGTTAACCGTATCCGGGGAGCTGTTTTTT.

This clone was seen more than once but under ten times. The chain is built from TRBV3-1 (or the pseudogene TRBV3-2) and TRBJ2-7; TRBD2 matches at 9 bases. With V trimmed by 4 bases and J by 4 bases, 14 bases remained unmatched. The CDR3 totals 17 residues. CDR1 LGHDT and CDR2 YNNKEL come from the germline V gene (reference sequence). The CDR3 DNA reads TGTGCCAGCAGCCCCAAAGATCCAAGCGGGAGGTTTTACGAGCAGTACTTC. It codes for CASSPKDPSGRFYEQYF.

The CDR3 sequence is CASSEVSGQGIHSPLHF. Here the CDR3 DNA reads TGTGCCAGCAGTGAAGTTTCGGGACAGGGCATTCATTCACCCCTCCACTTT. The chain uses TRBV6-1 and TRBJ1-6; 9 bases align to TRBD1. The V gene's germline CDR1 is MNHNS and CDR2 SASEGT. The CDR3 spans 17 residues. With 1 base clipped from V and 8 bases from J, the junction kept 9 bases outside the gene matches.

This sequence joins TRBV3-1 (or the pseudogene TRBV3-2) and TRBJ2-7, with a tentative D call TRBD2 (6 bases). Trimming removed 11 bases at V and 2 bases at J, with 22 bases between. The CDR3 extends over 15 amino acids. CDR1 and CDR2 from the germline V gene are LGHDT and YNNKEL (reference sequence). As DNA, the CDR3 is TGTGCCCCCGGAGGGCCGACATCTGATACCTACGAGCAGTACTTC. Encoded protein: CAPGGPTSDTYEQYF.

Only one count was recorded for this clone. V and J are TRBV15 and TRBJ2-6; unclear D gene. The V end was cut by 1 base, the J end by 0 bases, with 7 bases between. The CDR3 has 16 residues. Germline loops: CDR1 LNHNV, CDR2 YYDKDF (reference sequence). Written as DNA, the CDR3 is TGTGCCACCAGCAGAGGAAGCCTCTCTGGGGCCAACGTCCTGACTTTC. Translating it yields CATSRGSLSGANVLTF.

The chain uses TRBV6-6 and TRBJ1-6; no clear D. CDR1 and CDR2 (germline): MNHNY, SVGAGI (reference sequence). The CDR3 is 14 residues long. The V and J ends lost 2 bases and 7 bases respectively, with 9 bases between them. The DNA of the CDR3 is TGTGCCAGCAGTTACGGTCCGGGGAATTCACCCCTCCACTTT. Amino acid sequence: CASSYGPGNSPLHF.

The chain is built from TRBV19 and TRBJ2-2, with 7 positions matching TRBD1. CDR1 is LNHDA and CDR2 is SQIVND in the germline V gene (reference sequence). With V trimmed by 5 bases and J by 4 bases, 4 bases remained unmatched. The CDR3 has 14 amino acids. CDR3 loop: CASSVQGSTGELFF. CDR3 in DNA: TGTGCCAGTAGTGTACAGGGGAGCACCGGGGAGCTGTTTTTT.